Shown below are 7 T cell receptor beta chains from a single sample sequenced in a study of blood T cells in healthy people across ages. Together with a sample-barcoded 5' primer, a J-beta primer mix was included in a second PCR lasting roughly 6 to 12 cycles. MiXCR, applied by TCRdb to the 5' RACE reads, yields one record per CDR3 protein. The repertoire has over 1,300,000 distinct CDR3 sequences, approximately 59% of them found once; the top ten carry over 6.5%. The sequenced sample was blood. The receptor set was obtained from a man aged 18 to 29 in good health.

In this sample, this clonotype turned up once. V usage is TRBV4-3 and J usage is TRBJ2-5; D may be TRBD1 (5 bases). The closer fit of TRBJ2-7 to the DNA end suggests the J call may be wrong. Germline CDR1 and CDR2: LGHNA and YSLEER. The CDR3 consists of 15 residues. CDR3 residues: CASSQDRQSSYEQYF. The DNA of the CDR3 is TGCGCCAGCAGCCAAGATCGACAGTCTTCCTACGAGCAGTACTTC.

This clonotype was detected only a few times. This sequence joins TRBV21-1 and TRBJ2-4; the table's D gene call, TRBD1, was not cross checked with the DNA. TRBV21-1 is a recognized pseudogene. This CDR3 spans 15 amino acids. CDR3: CASSTRQGPSNIQYF. CDR3 nucleotide sequence: TGTGCCAGCAGCACACGACAGGGGCCGTCAAACATTCAGTACTTC.

The J gene is TRBJ1-1, the V gene TRBV29-1, with D hard to call. Germline V gene data show CDR1 as SQVTM and CDR2 as ANQGSEA. The CDR3 is 12 amino acids. Trimming left V 5 bases short and J 1 base short, with 8 bases between. CDR3 DNA: TGCAGCGTTTTGAGCGAGAACACTGAAGCTTTCTTT. The encoded protein is CSVLSENTEAFF.

The chain joins TRBV27 to TRBJ1-5; D gene unclear. CDR1 and CDR2 (germline): MNHEY, SMNVEV (reference sequence). This CDR3 spans 13 amino acids. V gave up 2 bases and J gave up 6 bases, with 8 bases separating them. The CDR3 DNA is TGTGCCAGCAGTTTAGGTCAGAGTCAGCCCCAGCATTTT. It specifies CASSLGQSQPQHF.

V gene TRBV27 combines with J gene TRBJ1-5; D is ambiguous. CDR1 is MNHEY and CDR2 is SMNVEV in the germline V gene (reference sequence). The CDR3 length is 14 residues. V lost 0 bases and J 6 bases, leaving 9 bases between the germline ends. CDR3 sequence reads: CASSLSGFSQPQHF. The CDR3 region has the DNA TGTGCCAGCAGTTTATCGGGCTTCAGTCAGCCCCAGCATTTT.

This clonotype was observed a few times. V is TRBV12-3 or TRBV12-4 and J is TRBJ2-1, with D unresolved. This CDR3 is 11 amino acids long. V gave up 8 bases and J gave up 4 bases, with 6 bases separating them. CDR3 sequence (DNA): TGTGCCAGCCAAAAGTACAATGAGCAGTTCTTC. Residues: CASQKYNEQFF.

V is TRBV4-1 and J is TRBJ2-1; D ambiguous. Trimming left V 3 bases short and J 10 bases short, with 16 bases between. Germline assignment: CDR1 MGHRA and CDR2 YSYEKL. The CDR3 has 14 residues. This CDR3 reads CASSQPGQFYEQFF. The DNA for the CDR3 is TGCGCCAGCAGCCAGCCCGGGCAGTTCTACGAGCAGTTCTTC.